A single sample is the source of the 8 T cell receptor beta chains below, sequenced in a study of graft-versus-host responses after intestinal transplantation. Antigen specificity for these receptors is unknown. Repertoires were generated with immunoSEQ multiplex PCR, while TCRdb's copy carries only in-frame clones and drops some. The data hold 90,000 to 150,000 clones, with roughly 95% observed a single time. The specimen was unstimulated CD8+ T cells sorted from spleen or lymph node cells, collected before intestinal transplant. Every receptor here comes from a human donor who received an intestinal transplant.

The chain combines TRBV19 with TRBJ1-2; weak D call: TRBD1 (5 bases). Germline assignment: CDR1 LNHDA and CDR2 SQIVND (reference sequence). Deletions cut 5 bases from V and 6 bases from J, with 7 bases between. The CDR3 length is 11 residues. This chain's CDR3 is CASSGTDGYTF. CDR3 DNA: TGTGCCAGTAGTGGGACCGATGGCTACACCTTC.

The CDR3 bases are TGTGCCAGCAGCGCCTCCGGGACTTCGTACCGGAGCTCCTACAATGAGCAGTTCTTC. This gives the protein CASSASGTSYRSSYNEQFF. The rearrangement uses TRBV9 and TRBJ2-1; D perhaps matches TRBD2 (6 bases). Germline V gene sequence: CDR1 SGDLS, CDR2 YYNGEE. This CDR3 region has 19 residues. The ends were cut back, 3 bases at V and 0 bases at J, with 22 bases in the middle. Full variable domain (outside the CDR3, taken from reference TRBV9 and TRBJ2-1): DSGVTQTPKHLITATGQRVTLRCSPRSGDLSVYWYQQSLDQGLQFLIQYYNGEERAKGNILERFSAQQFPDLHSELNLSSLELGDSALYFCASSASGTSYRSSYNEQFFGPGTRLTVL.

This clone was counted once. The rearrangement joins TRBV28 to TRBJ1-1, with 7 bases fitting TRBD1. CDR1 MDHEN and CDR2 SYDVKM come from the germline V gene. The CDR3 length is 13 residues. The V gene end was trimmed by 6 bases and the J gene end by 7 bases; junction bases not matched to a gene: 8. The CDR3 region is CASSATGVGEAFF. The CDR3 DNA is TGTGCCAGCAGCGCCACAGGGGTCGGTGAAGCTTTCTTT.

The chain carries TRBV27 and TRBJ2-1, with D possibly called TRBD1 or TRBD2 (6 bases each). This CDR3 contains 15 residues. Looked up from germline, CDR1 is MNHEY and CDR2 is SMNVEV (reference sequence). Trimming removed 6 bases from V and 4 bases from J, with 16 bases in between. CDR3 in amino acids: CASRSLGGIYNEQFF. DNA for the CDR3: TGTGCCAGCAGGAGCCTAGGGGGGATTTACAATGAGCAGTTCTTC.

The V call is TRBV5-1, the J call TRBJ2-1, with 7 bases lining up with TRBD2. The trim removed 4 bases at V and 8 bases at J, leaving 6 bases unmatched. The CDR3 spans 13 residues. CDR1 and CDR2 from the germline V gene are SGHRS and YFSETQ. The CDR3, as DNA: TGCGCCAGCAGCCTCCCGGGGGGTGATGAGCAGTTCTTC. Its protein is CASSLPGGDEQFF.

This chain links TRBV15 with TRBJ1-1, with D uncertain. The V gene lost 4 bases and the J gene lost 2 bases, with 8 bases spanning the gap. This CDR3 comprises 13 residues. Germline CDR1 LNHNV, CDR2 YYDKDF (reference sequence). CDR3 sequence: CATSMDLNTEAFF. In DNA form, the CDR3 reads TGTGCCACCAGCATGGACCTAAACACTGAAGCTTTCTTT.

This clone appeared a single time. V is TRBV6-5 and J is TRBJ2-7; tentatively, D is TRBD1 (5 bases). Germline CDR1 MNHEY, CDR2 SVGAGI. With 3 bases removed from V and 5 bases from J, the gap between germline ends came to 14 bases. The CDR3 loop spans 14 amino acids. The CDR3 protein is CASSYLQGEDEQYF. The CDR3 DNA sequence: TGTGCCAGCAGTTATCTGCAAGGGGAAGACGAGCAGTACTTC.

J is TRBJ2-3 and V is TRBV9; TRBD2 might be the D (5 bases). V was cut by 5 bases and J by 0 bases, with 16 bases left in between. CDR3 length: 16 amino acids. Germline CDR1 and CDR2: SGDLS and YYNGEE. The CDR3 spells CASSGAMRASTDTQYF. In DNA form, the CDR3 reads TGTGCCAGCAGTGGCGCGATGCGGGCTAGCACAGATACGCAGTATTTT.